This T cell receptor beta chain was identified in a study of T cell repertoires in cytomegalovirus infection. In the study overall: The public TCR beta signatures pointed to both CMV infection and matching HLA type.

This CDR3 has 14 amino acids. V was shortened by 5 bases and J by 6 bases, with 17 bases between the two germline ends. Per germline, CDR1 LNHNV and CDR2 YYDKDF (reference sequence). Remarks on this clonotype: Its antigen is undetermined.

TCRdb recomputed calls from the reads with MiXCR, one row per CDR3 protein. The sample has around 770,000 distinct CDR3 sequences, 25% to 30% seen once. The specimen comprised cultured CD8+ T cells from PBMCs, sampled from culture after CMV antigen stimulation. V is TRBV15 and J is TRBJ2-7, with D possibly matching TRBD2 (6 bases). The sequence was collected from a human donor in good health (CMV status not recorded). Some clones in this sample may be carry-over from other donors' samples. The CDR3 sequence: CATSSGGASREQYF. The DNA of the CDR3 is TGTGCCACCAGCTCTGGAGGGGCCTCACGCGAGCAGTACTTC.